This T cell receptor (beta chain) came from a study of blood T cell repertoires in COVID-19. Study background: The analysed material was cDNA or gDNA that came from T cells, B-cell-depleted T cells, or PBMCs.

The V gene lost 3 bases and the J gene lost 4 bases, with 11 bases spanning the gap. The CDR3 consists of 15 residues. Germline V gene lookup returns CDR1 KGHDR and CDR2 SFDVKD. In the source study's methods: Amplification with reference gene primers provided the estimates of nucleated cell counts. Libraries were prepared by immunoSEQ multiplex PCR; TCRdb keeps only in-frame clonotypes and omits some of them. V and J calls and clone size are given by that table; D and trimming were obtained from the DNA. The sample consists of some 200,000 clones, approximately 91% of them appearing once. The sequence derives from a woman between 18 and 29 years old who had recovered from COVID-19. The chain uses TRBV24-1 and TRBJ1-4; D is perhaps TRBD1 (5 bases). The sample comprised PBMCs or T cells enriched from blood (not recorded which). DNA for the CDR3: TGTGCCACCAGTGATGATTGGGGGGGTAATGAAAAACTGTTTTTT. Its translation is CATSDDWGGNEKLFF.